Following are 24 T cell receptor beta chains from one sample sequenced in a study of T cell repertoires in aging, cancer and after chemotherapy. TRB rearrangements spanning V, D and J were amplified using mixed TRB-A/B primers. TCRdb used MiXCR to reprocess the multiplex PCR reads, holding one entry per CDR3 protein. Of around 16,000 distinct CDR3 sequences listed, approximately 46% are singletons. Peripheral blood genomic DNA, not sorted cells or RNA, was the template. The sequencing sample was made of blood. All receptors derive from a human donor in good health.

The V call is TRBV27, the J call TRBJ2-7, with a weak D call TRBD2 (5 bases). V was cut by 3 bases and J by 2 bases, with 14 bases left in between. This CDR3 spans 15 amino acids. The germline CDR1 and CDR2 sequences are MNHEY and SMNVEV (reference sequence). The CDR3 DNA follows: TGTGCCAGCAGTTTGGTCCCAGCGGAGACCTACGAGCAGTACTTC. It encodes CASSLVPAETYEQYF.

J is TRBJ2-3 and V is TRBV12-3 or TRBV12-4, with D hard to call. The CDR3 contains 15 residues. Trimming stripped 0 bases from V and 2 bases from J, with 9 bases between. The CDR3 region is CASSLAGEYTDTQYF. DNA for the CDR3: TGTGCCAGCAGTTTAGCAGGCGAGTACACAGATACGCAGTATTTT.

This chain uses TRBV27 with TRBJ2-7; D not certain. The ends were cut back, 5 bases at V and 2 bases at J, with 13 bases in the middle. Germline V lookup: CDR1 MNHEY, CDR2 SMNVEV (reference sequence). The CDR3 sequence is 14 residues long. CDR3 region: CASSLLGGTYEQYF. The CDR3 bases are TGTGCCAGCAGTCTATTAGGCGGTACCTACGAGCAGTACTTC.

This sequence joins TRBV20-1 and TRBJ2-7; D gene ambiguous. The V gene's germline CDR1 is DFQATT and CDR2 SNEGSKA (reference sequence). There are 14 residues in the CDR3. Trimming removed 0 bases from V and 3 bases from J, with 12 bases in between. CDR3: CSARDPRANYEQYF. CDR3 coding DNA: TGCAGTGCTAGAGATCCAAGAGCAAACTACGAGCAGTACTTC.

The J gene is TRBJ2-2, the V gene TRBV5-6, with TRBD2 matching over 10 bases. J was trimmed by 5 bases and V by 3 bases; bases with no gene match: 10. Germline V gene sequence: CDR1 SGHDT, CDR2 YYEEEE. The CDR3 covers 17 residues. DNA for the CDR3: TGTGCCAGCAGCTCTTACCATAGCGGGAGGAGTACCGGGGAGCTGTTTTTT. Translated: CASSSYHSGRSTGELFF. Supplemented by reference TRBV5-6 and TRBJ2-2, the full variable domain reads DAGVTQSPTHLIKTRGQQVTLRCSPKSGHDTVSWYQQALGQGPQFIFQYYEEEERQRGNFPDRFSGHQFPNYSSELNVNALLLGDSALYLCASSSYHSGRSTGELFFGEGSRLTVL.

This chain links TRBV5-6 with TRBJ2-3; 9 bases fit TRBD1. Unmatched junction bases numbered 5, after V lost 1 base and J lost 2 bases. Germline assignment: CDR1 SGHDT and CDR2 YYEEEE. This CDR3 has 16 residues. In nucleotides, the CDR3 is TGTGCCAGCAGCTTGCACGGGACAGGGATCACAGATACGCAGTATTTT. It is translated as CASSLHGTGITDTQYF.

V usage is TRBV6-5 and J usage is TRBJ1-4, with unresolved D. The CDR3 spans 15 residues. Germline assignment: CDR1 MNHEY and CDR2 SVGAGI. Between the trimmed V and J ends, which lost 6 bases and 0 bases, there was a span of 11 bases. The CDR3, as DNA: TGTGCCAGCAGGCGGACTGGCGCAACTAATGAAAAACTGTTTTTT. This codes for CASRRTGATNEKLFF.

The rearrangement links TRBV5-5 to TRBJ1-3; D unresolved. The CDR3 consists of 15 residues. Germline V CDR1 and CDR2: SGHKS, YYEKEE (reference sequence). The ends were cut back, 1 base at V and 0 bases at J, with 8 bases in the middle. The CDR3: CASSLSRYSGNTIYF. The CDR3 DNA follows: TGTGCCAGCAGCTTGTCTCGATACTCTGGAAACACCATATATTTT.

The CDR3 DNA sequence: TGTGCCAGCAGTCTAGCGGGAGGGGTCACAGATACGCAGTATTTT. It codes for CASSLAGGVTDTQYF. The chain joins TRBV27 to TRBJ2-3; 12 positions agree with TRBD2. CDR3 length: 15 amino acids. The germline CDR1 and CDR2 sequences are MNHEY and SMNVEV (reference sequence). V was pared by 5 bases and J by 2 bases, with 2 bases of the junction left unmatched.

This clonotype has a handful of counts. The chain couples TRBV27 to TRBJ2-7, with 8 bases fitting TRBD1. The CDR3 consists of 15 residues. V dropped 6 bases and J dropped 3; count of bases not matched to a gene: 10. Germline assignment: CDR1 MNHEY and CDR2 SMNVEV (reference sequence). CDR3 coding DNA: TGTGCCAGCAGCCGAACCCAGGACAGGGACTACGAGCAGTACTTC. As protein: CASSRTQDRDYEQYF.

CDR3: CASSRPRSAYEQYF. CDR3 bases: TGTGCCAGCAGCCGACCCCGGTCAGCCTACGAGCAGTACTTC. The gene calls are TRBV11-2 and TRBJ2-7; D ambiguous. In germline, CDR1 is SGHAT, CDR2 FQNNGV. The CDR3 spans 14 residues. The V and J ends lost 5 bases and 2 bases respectively, with 13 bases between them.

The rearrangement uses TRBV19 and TRBJ1-5, with no clear D. Germline V lookup: CDR1 LNHDA, CDR2 SQIVND (reference sequence). V was shortened by 7 bases and J by 3 bases, with 10 bases between the two germline ends. This CDR3 is built from 13 residues. CDR3 residues: CASMKRYNQPQHF. CDR3 bases: TGTGCCAGTATGAAAAGGTACAATCAGCCCCAGCATTTT.

V and J are TRBV6-5 and TRBJ2-2, with D hard to call. V was trimmed by 8 bases and J by 2 bases, leaving 6 bases between them. This CDR3 contains 12 residues. Germline V gene sequence: CDR1 MNHEY, CDR2 SVGAGI. CDR3 residues: CASCPNTGELFF. The CDR3 nucleotides are TGTGCCAGCTGTCCTAACACCGGGGAGCTGTTTTTT.

CDR3 in amino acids: CASSPISGANVLTF. DNA of the CDR3: TGTGCCAGCTCACCCATATCTGGGGCCAACGTCCTGACTTTC. The V call is TRBV18, the J call TRBJ2-6; D call uncertain. V lost 3 bases to trimming and J lost 1 base, with 4 bases between them. Germline CDR1 KGHSH, CDR2 LQKENI. The length of the CDR3 is 14 residues.

This clonotype has only a few counts. V usage is TRBV18 and J usage is TRBJ2-1, with 11 nucleotides matching TRBD2. Per the germline V gene, CDR1 is KGHSH and CDR2 is LQKENI. There are 16 residues in the CDR3. Trimming at V came to 0 bases and at J to 7 bases, leaving 5 bases not matched to a gene. CDR3 sequence reads: CASSPPLRTSGNEQFF. The CDR3 region has the DNA TGTGCCAGCTCACCACCTCTTCGGACTAGCGGGAATGAGCAGTTCTTC.

V is TRBV12-3 or TRBV12-4 and J is TRBJ2-7; D not resolved. The germline V and J ends were trimmed by 3 bases and 0 bases, with 9 bases remaining between them. The CDR3 length is 14 residues. The chain's CDR3 is CASSFQENSYEQYF. In DNA, the CDR3 is TGTGCCAGCAGTTTTCAGGAAAACTCCTACGAGCAGTACTTC.

J is TRBJ2-3 and V is TRBV15; tentative D call: TRBD2 (5 bases). The germline gives CDR1 LNHNV, CDR2 YYDKDF (reference sequence). The CDR3 totals 15 residues. The V end was cut by 1 base, the J end by 6 bases, with 14 bases between. CDR3 amino acids: CATSRGDLGGDTQYF. In DNA, the CDR3 is TGTGCCACCAGCAGAGGAGACTTGGGCGGGGATACGCAGTATTTT.

This clonotype was seen only a few times. In nucleotides, the CDR3 is TGTGCCAGCAGCTCCCTCGGGACAGGGGAAGAAAAACTGTTTTTT. It yields the protein CASSSLGTGEEKLFF. The chain recombines TRBV5-6 with TRBJ1-4; 10 bases are shared with TRBD1. This CDR3 spans 15 amino acids. The V and J ends lost 3 bases and 8 bases, in that order; junction bases with no gene match: 7. The germline V gene has CDR1 SGHDT and CDR2 YYEEEE.

J is TRBJ2-1 and V is TRBV5-4; no firm D call. V lost 3 bases and J lost 9, with 7 bases in between. The V gene's germline CDR1 is SGHNT and CDR2 YYREEE (reference sequence). This CDR3 comprises 11 residues. CDR3 protein: CASSSPGEQFF. The CDR3 DNA sequence: TGTGCCAGCAGCTCGCCGGGTGAGCAGTTCTTC.

This clonotype occurred a few times. The chain has TRBV29-1 and TRBJ2-4; D remains unclear. The V gene's germline CDR1 is SQVTM and CDR2 ANQGSEA. Trimming cost V 5 bases and J 3 bases, with 5 bases left between them. The CDR3 is 11 residues long. The CDR3 reads CSVTFKNIQYF. The CDR3 region has the DNA TGCAGCGTTACGTTCAAAAACATTCAGTACTTC.

The chain carries TRBV7-9 and TRBJ2-3, with unresolved D. The CDR3 totals 13 residues. With 3 bases removed from V and 0 bases from J, the gap between germline ends came to 4 bases. From germline, CDR1 is SEHNR and CDR2 FQNEAQ (reference sequence). CDR3 residues: CASSLFSTDTQYF. The DNA for the CDR3 is TGTGCCAGCAGCTTGTTTAGCACAGATACGCAGTATTTT.

The chain recombines TRBV15 with TRBJ2-3, with 7 bases identical to TRBD2. From germline, CDR1 is LNHNV and CDR2 YYDKDF (reference sequence). With 0 bases clipped from V and 2 bases from J, the junction kept 5 bases outside the gene matches. This CDR3 spans 16 amino acids. The CDR3 DNA reads TGTGCCACCAGCAGAGATCTAGCGGCGAACACAGATACGCAGTATTTT. Amino acids: CATSRDLAANTDTQYF.

This clonotype appeared a few times. The chain carries TRBV12-3 or TRBV12-4 and TRBJ2-2, with D tentatively TRBD1 (5 bases). This CDR3 spans 14 amino acids. Trimming cost V 7 bases and J 6 bases, with 15 bases left between them. CDR3 coding DNA: TGTGCCAGCAAGGGCAGGGAATCGGCCGGGGAGCTGTTTTTT. Translation: CASKGRESAGELFF.

The chain has TRBV6-5 and TRBJ2-1; 15 nucleotides match TRBD2. Per the germline V gene, CDR1 is MNHEY and CDR2 is SVGAGI. This CDR3 is built from 16 residues. V shed 6 bases, J shed 7 bases, and the junction held 7 bases outside the gene matches. In DNA form, the CDR3 reads TGTGCCAGCAGATCTGGACTAGCGGGAGGGCAAAATGAGCAGTTCTTC. Residues: CASRSGLAGGQNEQFF.